This TCR beta chain was recovered during a study of regulatory T cells in long-lasting Graves disease. Whole-study findings and limits: Accuracy may have suffered from the small sample size.

The time point denotes: newly diagnosed GD, antithyroid drugs for less than 3 months. With RNA extracted from PBMCs as input, the TCR library was made. With EDTA tubes as the receptacles, 7.5 to 10 milliliters of peripheral blood were drawn. Construction of TCR beta libraries relied on iRepertoire HTBI primers and on Arm-PCR targeting CDR3 regions. The authors' processing: Identified across the samples were around 62 TRBV segments and over twelve TRBJ segments. Using its own MiXCR run on the multiplex PCR reads, TCRdb lists one record per CDR3 protein. The V and J calls reflect TCRdb's pipeline rather than the authors' work. The repertoire holds hundreds of thousands of distinct CDR3 sequences, with 15% to 20% as singletons. This clonotype was observed many times. The antigen is undetermined. These same records also appear under a second study, on T cells in Graves' hyperthyroidism and ophthalmopathy. From that paper: Hyperthyroidism had been newly diagnosed in patients aged 18 to 65, and its duration was under 2 months.

The clonotype comes from a man younger than 35 with Graves disease. Here the sequenced sample was peripheral blood mononuclear cells (PBMCs), taken at new diagnosis, from a patient treated with antithyroid drugs.

In DNA, the CDR3 is TGCGCCAGCAGCTTGGCAGGTGGACAGGCCAGCTCCTACGAGCAGTACTTC. It yields the protein CASSLAGGQASSYEQYF. V is TRBV5-1 and J is TRBJ2-7, with 7 bases matching TRBD1. Losses at the gene ends were 0 bases for V and 0 bases for J; bases not matched to a gene: 9. Germline CDR1 SGHRS, CDR2 YFSETQ. The CDR3 contains 17 residues.